This T cell receptor (beta chain) was captured in a study of CD8 T cells in Susac syndrome. This CDR3 comprises 15 residues. In germline, CDR1 is MNHEY, CDR2 SVGAGI. V trimming: 0 bases; J trimming: 7 bases; junction bases outside the gene matches: 5. Random hexamers were used to reverse transcribe roughly 0.5 to 1 ug of RNA. TCRdb independently ran MiXCR on the immunoSEQ multiplex PCR reads; one entry per CDR3 protein. In the table there are some 200,000 distinct CDR3 sequences, 91% of which are singletons. Sequencing was done on a sample of CD4+ T cells from PBMCs. The rearrangement links TRBV6-5 to TRBJ1-4; TRBD1 agrees at 7 bases. The TCR was taken from a human donor with Susac syndrome. CDR3 nucleotides: TGTGCCAGCAGTTACTCGGGGACAGCTGGTGAAAAACTGTTTTTT. Translated: CASSYSGTAGEKLFF.